The rows below give T cell receptor beta chains drawn from one sample of a study of blood T cell repertoires in COVID-19. Profiling relied on immunoSEQ multiplex PCR, and the TCRdb table lists in-frame clones only, not all of them. The sample consists of 150,000 or so clones, around 85% of them appearing once. The sequenced sample was peripheral blood. These receptors were obtained from a man aged 55 to 70 who had recovered from COVID-19. CDR3s include the opening cysteine and the closing phenylalanine or tryptophan. A D gene is named only where the DNA matches it firmly. Not every row has a clone size; where given, it reads once, few, many or a size class.

>TRBV19|TRBJ2-1|TRBD2|-
CASSIDSRGGSYNEQFF
TGTGCCAGTAGTATAGATTCTCGGGGGGGTTCCTACAATGAGCAGTTCTTC
>TRBV27|TRBJ1-4|-|many
CASSLSAEKLFF
TGTGCCAGCAGTTTATCGGCTGAAAAACTGTTTTTT
>TRBV27|TRBJ1-6|-|few
CASSLSGSPGISPLHF
TGTGCCAGCAGTTTATCGGGCAGCCCAGGGATTTCACCCCTCCACTTT
>TRBV18|TRBJ1-1|TRBD1|-
CASSATGGNTEAFF
TGTGCCAGCTCAGCTACAGGGGGTAACACTGAAGCTTTCTTT
>TRBV7-9|TRBJ1-2|-|-
CASSSSGGEASGYTF
TGTGCCAGCAGCTCGTCCGGGGGGGAAGCTTCAGGCTACACCTTC
>TRBV10-3|TRBJ1-4|TRBD1|-
CAISGDRGEEKLFF
TGTGCCATCAGTGGGGACAGGGGAGAGGAAAAACTGTTTTTT
>TRBV19|TRBJ1-5|-|-
CASSMQVGSQPQHF
TGTGCCAGTAGTATGCAGGTTGGCAGTCAGCCCCAGCATTTT
>TRBV3-1/TRBV3-2|TRBJ2-5|TRBD1|-
CASSQGLRTGQAPETQYF
TGTGCCAGCAGCCAAGGCCTCCGGACAGGCCAGGCCCCGGAGACCCAGTACTTC
>TRBV5-5|TRBJ1-1|-|-
CASSLASGRRVTEAFF
TGTGCCAGCAGCTTGGCCTCAGGACGGCGGGTCACTGAAGCTTTCTTT
>TRBV19|TRBJ1-2|TRBD1|-
CASSPRTGAGGYTF
TGTGCCAGTAGCCCTCGGACAGGGGCGGGTGGCTACACCTTC
>TRBV3-1/TRBV3-2|TRBJ1-2|TRBD1|-
CASSPAGTGSYGYTF
TGTGCCAGCAGCCCAGCCGGGACAGGGTCCTATGGCTACACCTTC
>TRBV7-2|TRBJ1-2|-|once
CASSPQGTNYGYTF
TGTGCCAGCAGCCCTCAGGGGACAAACTATGGCTACACCTTC
>TRBV5-1|TRBJ2-7|-|-
CASSLVSGFSFQYF
TGCGCCAGCAGCTTGGTTTCGGGGTTCTCCTTCCAGTACTTC
>TRBV19|TRBJ2-3|TRBD2|-
CATGLQRGGGTQYF
TGTGCCACCGGACTACAGCGGGGGGGCGGTACGCAGTATTTT
>TRBV21-1|TRBJ2-2|-|-
CASSKGLAGAGGELFF
TGTGCCAGCAGCAAAGGACTAGCGGGGGCGGGCGGGGAGCTGTTTTTT
>TRBV27|TRBJ2-1|-|-
CASSPFTAYDEQFF
TGTGCCAGCAGTCCCTTTACCGCGTACGATGAGCAGTTCTTC
>TRBV4-2|TRBJ2-3|TRBD2|-
CASSQDPTRGGTDTQYF
TGTGCCAGCAGCCAAGATCCGACGCGGGGGGGAACAGATACGCAGTATTTT
>TRBV12-3/TRBV12-4|TRBJ2-7|TRBD1|-
CASTRDRAGEQYF
TGTGCCAGCACCCGGGACAGGGCGGGCGAGCAGTACTTC
>TRBV19|TRBJ1-4|-|-
CASTEGEVAGEKLFF
TGTGCCAGTACCGAAGGGGAGGTAGCGGGTGAAAAACTGTTTTTT
>TRBV6-5|TRBJ2-1|-|once
CASSSQDIYNEQFF
TGTGCCAGCAGTTCCCAGGACATATACAATGAGCAGTTCTTC
>TRBV5-4|TRBJ2-2|TRBD1|once
CASSSGQVISTGELFF
TGTGCCAGCAGCTCGGGACAGGTGATATCCACCGGGGAGCTGTTTTTT
>TRBV28|TRBJ1-1|TRBD1|-
CASSLSQGDNAEAFF
TGTGCCAGCAGCCTATCACAGGGGGATAACGCTGAAGCTTTCTTT
>TRBV5-6|TRBJ1-1|TRBD1|-
CASSFPGQGDWTEAFF
TGTGCCAGCAGCTTCCCGGGACAGGGGGATTGGACTGAAGCTTTCTTT
>TRBV7-3|TRBJ2-7|-|-
CASSLVGGSSYEQYF
TGTGCCAGCAGCCTCGTCGGGGGTTCTTCCTACGAGCAGTACTTC
>TRBV5-5|TRBJ2-5|-|-
CASSPLVTAETQYF
TGTGCCAGCAGCCCCCTCGTAACTGCAGAGACCCAGTACTTC
>TRBV19|TRBJ1-1|TRBD1|once
CTVGDRGSGTEAFF
TGTACTGTCGGGGACAGGGGGTCGGGGACTGAAGCTTTCTTT
>TRBV6-5|TRBJ1-1|TRBD1|-
CASSYSFGTDTEAFF
TGTGCCAGCAGTTACTCCTTCGGGACAGATACTGAAGCTTTCTTT
>TRBV5-5|TRBJ1-3|TRBD1|-
CASSRGTAGNTIYF
TGTGCCAGCAGCCGTGGGACAGCTGGAAACACCATATATTTT
>TRBV7-9|TRBJ2-1|TRBD2|few
CASSQKRRLAGGYNEQFF
TGTGCCAGCAGCCAAAAAAGAAGACTAGCGGGGGGCTACAATGAGCAGTTCTTC
>TRBV11-2|TRBJ2-7|TRBD2|-
CASSLIRLAGAYEQYF
TGTGCCAGCAGCTTAATTCGGCTAGCGGGCGCCTACGAGCAGTACTTC
>TRBV7-2|TRBJ2-7|-|few
CASSLNRGGEQYF
TGTGCCAGCAGCTTAAACAGGGGGGGCGAGCAGTACTTC
>TRBV7-2|TRBJ1-6|-|few
CASSLVGERDSPLHF
TGTGCCAGCAGCTTAGTCGGGGAAAGGGATTCACCCCTCCACTTT
>TRBV3-1/TRBV3-2|TRBJ2-7|TRBD1|once
CASSLSLKGQGAAYEQYF
TGTGCCAGCAGCCTCTCCCTCAAGGGACAGGGGGCTGCCTACGAGCAGTACTTC